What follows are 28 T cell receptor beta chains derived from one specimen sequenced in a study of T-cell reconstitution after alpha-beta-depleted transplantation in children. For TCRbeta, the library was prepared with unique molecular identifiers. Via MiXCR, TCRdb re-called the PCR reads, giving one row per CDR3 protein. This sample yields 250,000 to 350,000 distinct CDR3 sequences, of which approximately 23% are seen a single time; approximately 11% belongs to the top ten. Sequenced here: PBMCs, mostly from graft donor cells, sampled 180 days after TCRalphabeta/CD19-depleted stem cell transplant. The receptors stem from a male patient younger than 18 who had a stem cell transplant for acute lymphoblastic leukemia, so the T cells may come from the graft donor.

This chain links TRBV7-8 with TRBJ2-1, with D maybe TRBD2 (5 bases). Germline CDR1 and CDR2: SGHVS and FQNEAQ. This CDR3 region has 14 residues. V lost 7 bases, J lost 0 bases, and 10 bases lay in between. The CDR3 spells CASNGLYSYNEQFF. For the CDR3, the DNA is TGTGCCAGCAACGGACTGTACTCCTACAATGAGCAGTTCTTC.

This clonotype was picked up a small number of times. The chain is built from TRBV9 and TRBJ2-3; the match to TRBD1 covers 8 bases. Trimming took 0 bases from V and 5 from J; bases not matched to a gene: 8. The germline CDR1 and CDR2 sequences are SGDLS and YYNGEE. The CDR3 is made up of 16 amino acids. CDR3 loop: CASSVEESGGLDTQYF. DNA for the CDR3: TGTGCCAGCAGCGTAGAAGAGTCAGGGGGCTTAGATACGCAGTATTTT. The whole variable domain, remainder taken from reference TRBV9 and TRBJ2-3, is DSGVTQTPKHLITATGQRVTLRCSPRSGDLSVYWYQQSLDQGLQFLIQYYNGEERAKGNILERFSAQQFPDLHSELNLSSLELGDSALYFCASSVEESGGLDTQYFGPGTRLTVL.

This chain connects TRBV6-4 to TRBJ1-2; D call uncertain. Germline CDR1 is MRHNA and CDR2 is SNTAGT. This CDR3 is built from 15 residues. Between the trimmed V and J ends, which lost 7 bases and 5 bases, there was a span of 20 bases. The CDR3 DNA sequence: TGTGCCAGCAAGAGAAGACGACGGCGACATTATGGCTACACCTTC. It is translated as CASKRRRRRHYGYTF.

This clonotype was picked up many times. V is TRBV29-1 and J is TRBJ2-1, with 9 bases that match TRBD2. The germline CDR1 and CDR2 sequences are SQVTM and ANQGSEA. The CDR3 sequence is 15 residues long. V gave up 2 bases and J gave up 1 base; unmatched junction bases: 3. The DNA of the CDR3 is TGCAGCGTTGAAAGTAGCGGGAGTTCCTACAATGAGCAGTTCTTC. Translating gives CSVESSGSSYNEQFF.

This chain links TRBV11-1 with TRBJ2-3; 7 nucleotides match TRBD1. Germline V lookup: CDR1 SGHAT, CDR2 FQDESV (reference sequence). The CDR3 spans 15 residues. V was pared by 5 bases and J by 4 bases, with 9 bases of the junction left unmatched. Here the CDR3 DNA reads TGTGCCAGCAGCGCCGACAGGGTAGGGGCAGATACGCAGTATTTT. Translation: CASSADRVGADTQYF.

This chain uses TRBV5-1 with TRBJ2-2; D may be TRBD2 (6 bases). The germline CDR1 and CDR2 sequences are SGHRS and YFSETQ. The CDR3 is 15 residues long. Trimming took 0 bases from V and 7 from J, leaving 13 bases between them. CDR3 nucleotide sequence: TGCGCCAGCAGCTTGGACGGGAGAGACGGCGGGGAGCTGTTTTTT. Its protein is CASSLDGRDGGELFF.

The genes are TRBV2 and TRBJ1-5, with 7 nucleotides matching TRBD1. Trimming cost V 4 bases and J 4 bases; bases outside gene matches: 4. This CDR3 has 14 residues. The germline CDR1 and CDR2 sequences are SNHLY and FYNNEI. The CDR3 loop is CASSGQGSNQPQHF. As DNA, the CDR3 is TGTGCCAGCAGTGGACAGGGTAGTAATCAGCCCCAGCATTTT.

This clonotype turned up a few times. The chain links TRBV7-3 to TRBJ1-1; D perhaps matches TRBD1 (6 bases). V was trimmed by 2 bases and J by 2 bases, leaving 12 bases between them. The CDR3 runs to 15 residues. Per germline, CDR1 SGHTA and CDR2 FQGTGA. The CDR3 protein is CASSLVRQVNTEAFF. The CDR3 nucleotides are TGTGCCAGCAGCTTAGTTAGACAGGTCAACACTGAAGCTTTCTTT.

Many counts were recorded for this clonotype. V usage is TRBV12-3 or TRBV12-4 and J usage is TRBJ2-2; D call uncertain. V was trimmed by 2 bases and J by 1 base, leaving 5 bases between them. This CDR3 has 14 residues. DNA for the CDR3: TGTGCCAGCAGTTTACTCAGGAACACCGGGGAGCTGTTTTTT. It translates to CASSLLRNTGELFF.

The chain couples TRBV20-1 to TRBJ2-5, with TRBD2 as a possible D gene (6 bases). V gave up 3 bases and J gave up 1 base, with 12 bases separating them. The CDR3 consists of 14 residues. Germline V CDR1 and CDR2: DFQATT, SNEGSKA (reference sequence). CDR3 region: CSASQGGIQETQYF. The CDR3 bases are TGCAGTGCTAGTCAAGGAGGGATCCAAGAGACCCAGTACTTC.

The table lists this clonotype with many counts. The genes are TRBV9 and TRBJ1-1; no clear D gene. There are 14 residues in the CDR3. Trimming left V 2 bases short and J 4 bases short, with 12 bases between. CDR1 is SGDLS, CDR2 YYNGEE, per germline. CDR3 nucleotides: TGTGCCAGCAGCGTTAACAATATGGGCACTGAAGCTTTCTTT. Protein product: CASSVNNMGTEAFF.

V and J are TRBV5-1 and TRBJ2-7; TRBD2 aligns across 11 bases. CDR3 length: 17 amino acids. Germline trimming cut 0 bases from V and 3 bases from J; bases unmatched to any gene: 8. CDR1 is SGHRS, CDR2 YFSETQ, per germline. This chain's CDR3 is CASSLEGGGLAGYEQYF. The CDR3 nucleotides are TGCGCCAGCAGCTTGGAAGGGGGTGGACTAGCGGGCTACGAGCAGTACTTC.

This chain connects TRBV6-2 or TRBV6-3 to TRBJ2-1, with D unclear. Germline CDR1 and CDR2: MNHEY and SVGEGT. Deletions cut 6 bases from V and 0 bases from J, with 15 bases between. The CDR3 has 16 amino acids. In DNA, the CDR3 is TGTGCCAGCAGAAGCCTCCGCGGTAGCTCCTACAATGAGCAGTTCTTC. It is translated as CASRSLRGSSYNEQFF.

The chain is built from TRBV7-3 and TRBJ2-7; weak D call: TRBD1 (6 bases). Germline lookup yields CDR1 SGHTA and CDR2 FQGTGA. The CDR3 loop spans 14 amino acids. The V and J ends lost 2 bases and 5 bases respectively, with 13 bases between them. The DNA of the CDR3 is TGTGCCAGCAGCTTACGACAGGCTCCCCACGAGCAGTACTTC. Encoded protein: CASSLRQAPHEQYF. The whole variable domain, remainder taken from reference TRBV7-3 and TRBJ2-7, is GAGVSQTPSNKVTEKGKYVELRCDPISGHTALYWYRQSLGQGPEFLIYFQGTGAADDSGLPNDRFFAVRPEGSVSTLKIQRTERGDSAVYLCASSLRQAPHEQYFGPGTRLTVT.

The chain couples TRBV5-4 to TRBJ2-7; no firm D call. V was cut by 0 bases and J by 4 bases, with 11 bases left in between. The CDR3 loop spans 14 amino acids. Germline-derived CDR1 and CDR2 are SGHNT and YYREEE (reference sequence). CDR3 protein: CASSLAGRSYEQYF. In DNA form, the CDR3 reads TGTGCCAGCAGCTTGGCAGGCAGGAGTTACGAGCAGTACTTC.

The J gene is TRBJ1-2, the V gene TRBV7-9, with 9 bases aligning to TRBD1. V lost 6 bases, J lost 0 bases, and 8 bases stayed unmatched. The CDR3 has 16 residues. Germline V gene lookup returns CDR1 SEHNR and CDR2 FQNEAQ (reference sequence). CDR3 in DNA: TGTGCCAGCAGGGCTGGGACAGGGCCGCCTAACTATGGCTACACCTTC. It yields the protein CASRAGTGPPNYGYTF.

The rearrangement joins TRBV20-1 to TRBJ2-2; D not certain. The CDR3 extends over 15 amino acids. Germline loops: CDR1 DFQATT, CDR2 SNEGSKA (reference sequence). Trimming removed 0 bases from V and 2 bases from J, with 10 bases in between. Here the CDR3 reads CSAREYGSNTGELFF. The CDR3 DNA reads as TGCAGTGCTAGAGAATACGGTAGCAACACCGGGGAGCTGTTTTTT.

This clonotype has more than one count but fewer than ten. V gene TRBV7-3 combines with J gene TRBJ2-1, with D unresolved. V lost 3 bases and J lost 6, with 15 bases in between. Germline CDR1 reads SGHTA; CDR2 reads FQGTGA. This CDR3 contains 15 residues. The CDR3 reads CASSFPIWTLNEQFF. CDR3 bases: TGTGCCAGCAGCTTTCCCATCTGGACCCTCAATGAGCAGTTCTTC.

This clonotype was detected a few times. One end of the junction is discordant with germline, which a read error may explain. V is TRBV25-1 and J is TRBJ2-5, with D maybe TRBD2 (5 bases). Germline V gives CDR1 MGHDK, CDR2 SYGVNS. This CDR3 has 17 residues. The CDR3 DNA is TGTGCCACCAGTTCCTTCCTAACGGGATTTCCTCAAGAGACCCAGTACTTC. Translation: CATSSFLTGFPQETQYF.

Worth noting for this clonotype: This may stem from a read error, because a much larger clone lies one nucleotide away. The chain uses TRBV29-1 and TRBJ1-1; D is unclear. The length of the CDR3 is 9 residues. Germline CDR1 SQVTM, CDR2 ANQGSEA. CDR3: CISNTEAFF. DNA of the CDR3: TGCATCTCGAACACTGAAGCTTTCTTT.

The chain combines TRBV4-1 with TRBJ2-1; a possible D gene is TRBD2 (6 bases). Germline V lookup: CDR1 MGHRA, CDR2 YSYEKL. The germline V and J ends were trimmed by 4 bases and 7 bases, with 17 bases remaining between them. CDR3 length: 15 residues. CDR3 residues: CASSPIGLASNEQFF. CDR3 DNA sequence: TGCGCCAGCAGCCCCATCGGGCTAGCGTCTAATGAGCAGTTCTTC.

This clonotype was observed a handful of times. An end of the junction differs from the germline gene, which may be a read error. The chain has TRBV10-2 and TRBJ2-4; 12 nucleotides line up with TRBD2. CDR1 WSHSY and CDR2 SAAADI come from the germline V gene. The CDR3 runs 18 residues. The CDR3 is CATTLAGGFQLAKSIQYF. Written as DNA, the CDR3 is TGCGCCACCACCCTAGCGGGAGGGTTCCAGTTAGCCAAAAGCATTCAGTACTTC.

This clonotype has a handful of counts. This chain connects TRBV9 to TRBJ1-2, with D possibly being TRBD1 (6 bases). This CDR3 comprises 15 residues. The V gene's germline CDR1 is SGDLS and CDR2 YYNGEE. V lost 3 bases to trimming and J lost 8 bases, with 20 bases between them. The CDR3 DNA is TGTGCCAGCAGCGCTACCGCGGCCGTACAGGGCGGCTACACCTTC. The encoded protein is CASSATAAVQGGYTF.

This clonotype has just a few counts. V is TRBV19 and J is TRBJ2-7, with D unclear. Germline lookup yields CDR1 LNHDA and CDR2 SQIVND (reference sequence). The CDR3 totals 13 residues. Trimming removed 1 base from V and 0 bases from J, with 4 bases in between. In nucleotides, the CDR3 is TGTGCCAGTAGTATAGTCTACTCCTACGAGCAGTACTTC. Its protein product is CASSIVYSYEQYF.

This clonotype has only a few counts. CDR3 bases: TGCGCCAGCACCGAAGGGCCCTACGAGCAGTACTTC. Amino acids: CASTEGPYEQYF. The V gene is TRBV10-2, the J gene TRBJ2-7; D is undetermined. Germline CDR1 and CDR2: WSHSY and SAAADI. The CDR3 extends over 12 amino acids. Between the trimmed V and J ends, which lost 7 bases and 2 bases, there was a span of 9 bases.

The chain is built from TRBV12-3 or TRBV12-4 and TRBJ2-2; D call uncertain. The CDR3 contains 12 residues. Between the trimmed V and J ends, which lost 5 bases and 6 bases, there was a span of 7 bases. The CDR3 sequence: CASSPAAGELFF. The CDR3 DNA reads TGTGCCAGCAGTCCTGCAGCCGGGGAGCTGTTTTTT.

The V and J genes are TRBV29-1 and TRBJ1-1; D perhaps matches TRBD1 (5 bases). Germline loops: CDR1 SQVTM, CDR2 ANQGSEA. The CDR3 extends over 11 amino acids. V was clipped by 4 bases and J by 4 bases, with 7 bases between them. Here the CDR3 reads CSVGRGTEAFF. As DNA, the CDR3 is TGCAGCGTTGGAAGGGGCACTGAAGCTTTCTTT. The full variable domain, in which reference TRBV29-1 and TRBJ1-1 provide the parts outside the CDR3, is SAVISQKPSRDICQRGTSLTIQCQVDSQVTMMFWYRQQPGQSLTLIATANQGSEATYESGFVIDKFPISRPNLTFSTLTVSNMSPEDSSIYLCSVGRGTEAFFGQGTRLTVV.

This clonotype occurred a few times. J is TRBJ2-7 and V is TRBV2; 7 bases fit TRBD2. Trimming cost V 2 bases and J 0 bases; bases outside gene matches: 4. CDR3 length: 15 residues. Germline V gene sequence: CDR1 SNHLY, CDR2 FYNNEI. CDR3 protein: CASSEQRGSSYEQYF. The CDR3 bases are TGTGCCAGCAGTGAACAGCGGGGATCCTCCTACGAGCAGTACTTC.